The 5 T cell receptor beta chains below were found in one sample sequenced in a study of identical twins. TCRdb reprocessed the 5' RACE reads with MiXCR, giving one entry per CDR3 protein. The sample holds roughly 250,000 distinct CDR3 sequences, over 12% seen once. Sequenced input: memory (CD45RO+) T cells sorted from blood. The receptor source for this set is a young woman in good health.

This clonotype occurred many times. This chain joins TRBV5-6 and TRBJ1-2, with 12 bases aligning to TRBD1. With 4 bases clipped from V and 1 base from J, the junction kept 5 bases outside the gene matches. The CDR3 is made up of 16 amino acids. Germline loops: CDR1 SGHDT, CDR2 YYEEEE. Written as DNA, the CDR3 is TGTGCCAGCAGCCCGGGACAGGGGGCGTATAACTATGGCTACACCTTC. This sequence encodes CASSPGQGAYNYGYTF.

The chain uses TRBV29-1 and TRBJ2-6; no definite D call. The CDR3 has 14 residues. Trimming cost V 4 bases and J 0 bases, with 7 bases left between them. CDR1 is SQVTM, CDR2 ANQGSEA, per germline. The CDR3 protein is CSVVSVSGANVLTF. The CDR3 region has the DNA TGCAGCGTTGTATCGGTCTCTGGGGCCAACGTCCTGACTTTC.

This clonotype has ten or more counts. The chain employs TRBV10-3 and TRBJ2-5, with D possibly TRBD1 on 8 matching bases. From germline, CDR1 is ENHRY and CDR2 SYGVKD. Trimming removed 6 bases at V and 4 bases at J, with 15 bases between. This CDR3 is built from 14 residues. Written as DNA, the CDR3 is TGTGCCATCAGGGAACAGGGGGAGGGAGAGACCCAGTACTTC. It translates to CAIREQGEGETQYF.

This clonotype was counted many times. The CDR3 DNA reads TGTGCCAGCAGTGCGGTGGATGGCGAGACCCAGTACTTC. Encoded protein: CASSAVDGETQYF. V usage is TRBV2 and J usage is TRBJ2-5; no clear D gene. From germline, CDR1 is SNHLY and CDR2 FYNNEI. This CDR3 is built from 13 residues. Trimming shortened V by 4 bases and J by 5 bases, and 11 bases separated the two germline ends.

The V and J genes are TRBV18 and TRBJ2-1, with 14 nucleotides matching TRBD2. CDR3 length: 18 residues. The germline gives CDR1 KGHSH, CDR2 LQKENI. J was trimmed by 7 bases and V by 3 bases; bases with no gene match: 11. The CDR3 nucleotides are TGTGCCAGCTCACCCGGACTAGCGGGAGGAGAAGTGTCTAATGAGCAGTTCTTC. Translation gives CASSPGLAGGEVSNEQFF.